The clone carrying this TCR beta chain was counted a few times. Its antigen is unidentified. CDR1 and CDR2 (germline): ENHRY, SYGVKD. This CDR3 comprises 15 residues. Trimming removed 6 bases at V and 5 bases at J, with 19 bases between. The data originate from a study of T cells in Graves' hyperthyroidism and ophthalmopathy. RNA transcripts gave rise to amplified TCR beta CDR3 regions. When the TCR CDR3 underwent first-round RT-PCR, the HTBI primer set was used. One entry per CDR3 protein, called by TCRdb with MiXCR from the multiplex PCR reads. The sample consists of approximately 400,000 distinct CDR3 sequences, less than 20% of them appearing once. Findings of the study overall: Ophthalmopathy got predicted by the model a median 6.5 months before its onset. The blood repertoire included most of the expanded thyroid clonotypes above 0.001.

Isolation of PBMCs was performed on 10 ml fresh peripheral blood. The sequence was collected from a man younger than 35 with Graves' ophthalmopathy. The J gene is TRBJ2-5, the V gene TRBV10-3; tentative D call: TRBD2 (7 bases). The specimen was blood. CDR3 nucleotides: TGTGCCATCAGCGCGGCGCCAGGGGAGGGGGAGACCCAGTACTTC. As protein: CAISAAPGEGETQYF.